This T cell receptor (beta chain) was observed in a study of regulatory T cells in long-lasting Graves disease. Study results and limitations: Whereas approximately 980 public clonotypes were shared by new patients, persistent patients shared more, at about 2,500. TRBV28, TRBJ1-2 and TRBJ2-5 emerged as the favored segments in persistent disease.

As for time point: newly diagnosed GD, antithyroid drugs for less than 3 months. PBMC RNA was the source of the TCR library. American Thyroid Association guidelines were used to diagnose Graves' disease. Researchers made TCR beta libraries by using iRepertoire HTBI primers and running Arm-PCR on CDR3 regions. TCRdb independently ran MiXCR on the multiplex PCR reads; one entry per CDR3 protein. The sample has roughly 500,000 distinct CDR3 sequences; roughly 15% are singletons. This clonotype occurred many times. The antigen remains unidentified. The CDR3 runs to 13 residues. Germline trimming cut 5 bases from V and 2 bases from J; bases unmatched to any gene: 3. Germline V gives CDR1 MDHEN, CDR2 SYDVKM. This same sample was also taken into another study, of T cells in Graves' hyperthyroidism and ophthalmopathy. This second report adds: A patient was excluded if there was uncontrolled infection, other autoimmune disease, pregnancy or lactation.

The material sequenced was peripheral blood mononuclear cells (PBMCs), taken at new diagnosis, from a patient treated with antithyroid drugs. The V gene is TRBV28, the J gene TRBJ2-7; 7 nucleotides agree with TRBD1. This sequence was found in a woman aged 50 to 60 with Graves disease. CDR3 DNA sequence: TGTGCCAGCAGTGTTACAGGGGCCTACGAGCAGTACTTC. It translates to CASSVTGAYEQYF.